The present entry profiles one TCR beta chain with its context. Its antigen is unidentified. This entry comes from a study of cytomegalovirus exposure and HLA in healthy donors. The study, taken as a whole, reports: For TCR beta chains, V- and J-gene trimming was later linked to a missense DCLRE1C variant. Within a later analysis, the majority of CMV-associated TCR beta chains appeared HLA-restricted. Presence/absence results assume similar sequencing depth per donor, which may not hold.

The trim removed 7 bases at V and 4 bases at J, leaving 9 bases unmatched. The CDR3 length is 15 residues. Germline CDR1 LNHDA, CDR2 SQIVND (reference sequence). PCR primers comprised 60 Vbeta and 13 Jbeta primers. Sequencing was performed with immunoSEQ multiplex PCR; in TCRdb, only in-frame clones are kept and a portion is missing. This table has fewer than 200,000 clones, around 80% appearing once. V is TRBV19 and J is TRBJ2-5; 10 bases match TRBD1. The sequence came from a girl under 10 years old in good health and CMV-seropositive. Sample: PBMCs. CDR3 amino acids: CASTTMGQGSETQYF. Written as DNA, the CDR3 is TGTGCCAGTACCACGATGGGACAGGGGTCAGAGACCCAGTACTTC.